This T cell receptor (beta chain) emerged from a study of T cell responses to AZD1222 COVID-19 vaccine. CDR3 length: 15 residues. Germline loops: CDR1 SEHNR, CDR2 FQNEAQ (reference sequence). V was cut by 5 bases and J by 5 bases, with 15 bases left in between. With regard to this clone: Its antigen is as yet unknown.

Sequenced by immunoSEQ multiplex PCR; TCRdb stores in-frame clones only, minus some. The sample has about 87,000 clones; roughly 90% are singletons. Study results and limitations: A rise in Spike-specific TCR breadth and depth followed two AZD1222 doses. Reportedly, close to half of spike-specific TCRs are directed against unmutated variant regions. Scientists sampled the repertoires only once the peak T cell response had passed. Baseline seropositivity characterized only a handful of AZD1222 recipients.

Sequenced here: peripheral blood, sampled on day 0 of AZD1222 vaccination. This sequence joins TRBV7-9 and TRBJ1-4, with a weak D call TRBD1 (6 bases). This receptor was obtained from an adult in good health. CDR3 DNA sequence: TGTGCCAGCAGCCCACAGACAGGAGAGAATGAAAAACTGTTTTTT. Protein sequence: CASSPQTGENEKLFF.